This entry concerns a single T cell receptor (beta chain). This sample was taken from a study of blood T cell repertoires in COVID-19. Study-level background: The cDNA or gDNA used as material had been derived from T cells, B-cell-depleted T cells, or PBMCs.

V gave up 5 bases and J gave up 8 bases; unmatched junction bases: 11. The CDR3 has 15 residues. CDR1 and CDR2 (germline): LNHDA, SQIVND (reference sequence). Authors' analysis steps: Amplification from reference gene primers served as the basis for estimated nucleated cell counts. TCRdb keeps only in-frame clones here, not all; method: immunoSEQ multiplex PCR. That table supplies the V and J calls and clone size; D and trimming were determined from the DNA. The data hold under 35,000 clones, with approximately 83% observed a single time. This sequence joins TRBV19 and TRBJ1-2; TRBD1 matches at 10 bases. Sequenced sample: peripheral blood. The sequence was obtained from a man aged 65-85 years with active COVID-19. CDR3 amino acids: CASSEPGQGLRGYTF. CDR3 in DNA: TGTGCCAGTAGTGAACCGGGACAGGGGTTACGCGGCTACACCTTC.